This T cell receptor beta chain was sequenced in a study of blood T cell repertoires in COVID-19. Study information: The United States, Italy and Spain provided the acute and convalescent COVID-19 samples.

This table comes from immunoSEQ multiplex PCR, and its TCRdb copy is limited to in-frame clones, with some not included. Of hundreds of thousands of clones in the sample, roughly 87% were seen once. Cohort assignment relied on participant-reported clinical history. Cohort 3 recovery required two negative PCRs, clearance, or symptom resolution. The sample was PBMCs or T cells enriched from blood (not recorded which). This sequence was found in a woman aged 25-40 years who had recovered from COVID-19.

CDR3 sequence: CASSRSPGQLNTIYF. CDR3 DNA: TGTGCCAGCAGCCGCAGCCCGGGACAATTGAACACCATATATTTT. The rearrangement links TRBV7-6 to TRBJ1-3; D may be TRBD1 (6 bases). The CDR3 runs 15 residues. Looked up from germline, CDR1 is SGHVS and CDR2 is FNYEAQ. Trimming removed 5 bases from V and 7 bases from J, with 18 bases in between.